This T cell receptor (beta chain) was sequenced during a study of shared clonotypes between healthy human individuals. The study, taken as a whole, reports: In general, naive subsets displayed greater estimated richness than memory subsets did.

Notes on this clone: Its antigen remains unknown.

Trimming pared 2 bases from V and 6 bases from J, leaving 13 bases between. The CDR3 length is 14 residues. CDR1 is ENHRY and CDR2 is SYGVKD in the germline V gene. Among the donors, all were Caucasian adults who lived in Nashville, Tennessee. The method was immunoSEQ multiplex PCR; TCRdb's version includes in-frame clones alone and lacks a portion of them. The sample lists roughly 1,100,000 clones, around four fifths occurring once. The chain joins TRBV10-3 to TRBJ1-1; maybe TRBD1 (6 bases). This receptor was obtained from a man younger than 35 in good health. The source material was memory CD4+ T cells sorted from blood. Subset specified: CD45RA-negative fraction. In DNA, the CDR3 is TGTGCCATCAGTGAGAGGGGGGAACTCTCTGAAGCTTTCTTT. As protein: CAISERGELSEAFF.